The rows below give T cell receptor beta chains drawn from one sample of a study of CD8+ T cells in alopecia areata. Profiling relied on immunoSEQ multiplex PCR, and the TCRdb table lists in-frame clones only, not all of them. The sample has approximately 280,000 clones, nearly 60% seen once. The material was CD4+ T cells sorted from blood, obtained at week 24, from a patient treated with tofacitinib. Source of these receptors: a human donor with alopecia areata. Both conserved end residues are part of each CDR3. A D gene is named only where the DNA matches it firmly. Clone sizes are given selectively: once, few, many, or a class where the clone is expanded.

v_call: TRBV7-2
cdr3_length: 12
d_call: .
j_call: TRBJ1-1
clone_size: .
cdr3_nt: TGTGCCAGCAGTCATCGGGGGACCCCAGCTTTCTTT
cdr3_aa: CASSHRGTPAFF

v_call: TRBV6-5
cdr3_length: 13
d_call: .
j_call: TRBJ1-2
clone_size: few
cdr3_nt: TGTGCCAGCAGTTACTCGAGAGGGGATGGCTACACCTTC
cdr3_aa: CASSYSRGDGYTF

v_call: TRBV14
cdr3_length: 15
d_call: .
j_call: TRBJ1-1
clone_size: few
cdr3_nt: TGTGCCAGCAGCGCTGTGAGGGGAAGCTACACTGAAGCTTTCTTT
cdr3_aa: CASSAVRGSYTEAFF

v_call: TRBV10-3
cdr3_length: 15
d_call: .
j_call: TRBJ1-2
clone_size: few
cdr3_nt: TGTGCCATCAGTGAGTCCAGGTCAATTTTTTATGGCTACACCTTC
cdr3_aa: CAISESRSIFYGYTF

v_call: TRBV19
cdr3_length: 12
d_call: TRBD1
j_call: TRBJ1-2
clone_size: .
cdr3_nt: TGTGCCAGTACTGACAGGGACTATGGCTACACCTTC
cdr3_aa: CASTDRDYGYTF

v_call: TRBV29-1
cdr3_length: 15
d_call: .
j_call: TRBJ1-2
clone_size: .
cdr3_nt: TGCAGCGTTGAGGACCGATATCAGGGTAACTATGGCTACACCTTC
cdr3_aa: CSVEDRYQGNYGYTF

v_call: TRBV7-3
cdr3_length: 13
d_call: .
j_call: TRBJ1-1
clone_size: .
cdr3_nt: TGTGCCAGCAGCAGGTTTGCGAACACTGAAGCTTTCTTT
cdr3_aa: CASSRFANTEAFF

v_call: TRBV28
cdr3_length: 13
d_call: .
j_call: TRBJ2-5
clone_size: .
cdr3_nt: TGTGCCAGCAGTTTTTCCGTCCAAGAGACCCAGTACTTC
cdr3_aa: CASSFSVQETQYF

v_call: TRBV5-1
cdr3_length: 14
d_call: TRBD1
j_call: TRBJ1-5
clone_size: few
cdr3_nt: TGCGCCAGCAGTTTAGGACAGGTCGGGCAGCCCCAGCATTTT
cdr3_aa: CASSLGQVGQPQHF

v_call: TRBV6-1
cdr3_length: 14
d_call: .
j_call: TRBJ2-7
clone_size: .
cdr3_nt: TGTGCCAGCAGTGAAGGGCGGCAGGGCTCAATGCCGTACTTC
cdr3_aa: CASSEGRQGSMPYF

v_call: TRBV7-3
cdr3_length: 16
d_call: TRBD2
j_call: TRBJ2-1
clone_size: .
cdr3_nt: TGTGCCAGCAGCTTAAGTCTAGCGGGGCCCTACAATGAGCAGTTCTTC
cdr3_aa: CASSLSLAGPYNEQFF

v_call: TRBV5-1
cdr3_length: 15
d_call: .
j_call: TRBJ2-7
clone_size: .
cdr3_nt: TGCGCCAGCAGCTTGGTCGCGGGAACGGGCAACGAGCAGTACTTC
cdr3_aa: CASSLVAGTGNEQYF

v_call: TRBV7-9
cdr3_length: 14
d_call: TRBD1
j_call: TRBJ2-7
clone_size: .
cdr3_nt: TGTGCCAGCAGCTATGGGACAGCATCCTACGAGCAGTACTTC
cdr3_aa: CASSYGTASYEQYF

v_call: TRBV11-2
cdr3_length: 18
d_call: TRBD2
j_call: TRBJ2-1
clone_size: .
cdr3_nt: TGTGCCAGCAGCTTAGGGCTAGCGGGGAGTCTAACGGTATATGAGCAGTTCTTC
cdr3_aa: CASSLGLAGSLTVYEQFF

v_call: TRBV7-2
cdr3_length: 15
d_call: .
j_call: TRBJ2-5
clone_size: once
cdr3_nt: TGTGCCAGCAGCTTAGGAGGCAGCAACAAAGAGACCCAGTACTTC
cdr3_aa: CASSLGGSNKETQYF

v_call: TRBV30
cdr3_length: 13
d_call: .
j_call: TRBJ2-2
clone_size: .
cdr3_nt: TGTGCCTGGACAGTCATGGGTATCGGGGAGCTGTTTTTT
cdr3_aa: CAWTVMGIGELFF

v_call: TRBV7-2
cdr3_length: 17
d_call: .
j_call: TRBJ2-2
clone_size: few
cdr3_nt: TGTGCCAGCAGCTTATCTGTACAGGGTTCGGCATCCGGGGAGCTGTTTTTT
cdr3_aa: CASSLSVQGSASGELFF

v_call: TRBV30
cdr3_length: 13
d_call: TRBD1
j_call: TRBJ1-2
clone_size: once
cdr3_nt: TGTGCTTTAAACGGACAGGGGGCGTCTGGCTACACCTTC
cdr3_aa: CALNGQGASGYTF

v_call: TRBV6-6
cdr3_length: 14
d_call: .
j_call: TRBJ2-7
clone_size: few
cdr3_nt: TGTGCCAGCAGTGAGGCCCCCGGTCCCTACGAGCAGTACTTC
cdr3_aa: CASSEAPGPYEQYF

v_call: TRBV5-1
cdr3_length: 14
d_call: .
j_call: TRBJ1-5
clone_size: .
cdr3_nt: TGCGCCAGCAGGGTATCAGGATACAATCAGCCCCAGCATTTT
cdr3_aa: CASRVSGYNQPQHF

v_call: TRBV2
cdr3_length: 11
d_call: .
j_call: TRBJ2-1
clone_size: .
cdr3_nt: TGTGCCAGCAGTGTTAGCAATGAGCAGTTCTTC
cdr3_aa: CASSVSNEQFF

v_call: TRBV7-2
cdr3_length: 15
d_call: TRBD1
j_call: TRBJ2-1
clone_size: .
cdr3_nt: TGTGCCAGCAGCGACCGGGACAGAATTCACAATGAGCAGTTCTTC
cdr3_aa: CASSDRDRIHNEQFF

v_call: TRBV5-1
cdr3_length: 16
d_call: .
j_call: TRBJ2-2
clone_size: few
cdr3_nt: TGCGCCAGCAGCTTGGATGCAGGCTTGAACACCGGGGAGCTGTTTTTT
cdr3_aa: CASSLDAGLNTGELFF

v_call: TRBV6-6
cdr3_length: 13
d_call: .
j_call: TRBJ2-3
clone_size: .
cdr3_nt: TGTGCCAGCAAGGGGTTGGGCATAGATACGCAGTATTTT
cdr3_aa: CASKGLGIDTQYF

v_call: TRBV5-4
cdr3_length: 15
d_call: TRBD2
j_call: TRBJ2-5
clone_size: .
cdr3_nt: TGTGCCAGCAGCGACCCCCGGGGGGGCGGAGAGACCCAGTACTTC
cdr3_aa: CASSDPRGGGETQYF

v_call: TRBV6-5
cdr3_length: 14
d_call: .
j_call: TRBJ1-2
clone_size: .
cdr3_nt: TGTGCCAGCAGTTACTCGTTCGGGAGCTATGGCTACACCTTC
cdr3_aa: CASSYSFGSYGYTF

v_call: TRBV6-5
cdr3_length: 16
d_call: .
j_call: TRBJ1-1
clone_size: .
cdr3_nt: TGTGCCAGCAGTTACCAGCTTATGGCACCGAACACTGAAGCTTTCTTT
cdr3_aa: CASSYQLMAPNTEAFF

v_call: TRBV5-1
cdr3_length: 14
d_call: TRBD2
j_call: TRBJ2-1
clone_size: few
cdr3_nt: TGCGCCAGCAGCTTAGCTGCGGGGGGTCCCGAGCAGTTCTTC
cdr3_aa: CASSLAAGGPEQFF

v_call: TRBV7-2
cdr3_length: 14
d_call: TRBD1
j_call: TRBJ2-7
clone_size: .
cdr3_nt: TGTGCCAGCAGCCGACGGACAGGGGCCTACGAGCAGTACTTC
cdr3_aa: CASSRRTGAYEQYF

v_call: TRBV29-1
cdr3_length: 16
d_call: TRBD2
j_call: TRBJ2-7
clone_size: .
cdr3_nt: TGCAGCGTCAGGACTAGCGGGGGGTACAGCTCCTACGAGCAGTACTTC
cdr3_aa: CSVRTSGGYSSYEQYF

v_call: TRBV30
cdr3_length: 16
d_call: TRBD1
j_call: TRBJ2-5
clone_size: .
cdr3_nt: TGTGCCTGGAGTATGTACAGGACAGGGTGGTCAGAGACCCAGTACTTC
cdr3_aa: CAWSMYRTGWSETQYF

v_call: TRBV29-1
cdr3_length: 10
d_call: .
j_call: TRBJ2-3
clone_size: few
cdr3_nt: TGCAGCCTGAGGGGGGATACGCAGTATTTT
cdr3_aa: CSLRGDTQYF

v_call: TRBV5-1
cdr3_length: 17
d_call: .
j_call: TRBJ2-6
clone_size: once
cdr3_nt: TGCGCCAGCAGCTTAGCAGTCTCTCCGGGCGGGGCCAACGTCCTGACTTTC
cdr3_aa: CASSLAVSPGGANVLTF

v_call: TRBV4-1
cdr3_length: 15
d_call: .
j_call: TRBJ1-2
clone_size: .
cdr3_nt: TGCGCCAGCAGCCAAGTGGGCACCTTACGCTATGGCTACACCTTC
cdr3_aa: CASSQVGTLRYGYTF

v_call: TRBV14
cdr3_length: 15
d_call: TRBD2
j_call: TRBJ2-1
clone_size: .
cdr3_nt: TGTGCCAGCAGACGACTAGCGGGGGGCCCCAGTGAGCAGTTCTTC
cdr3_aa: CASRRLAGGPSEQFF

v_call: TRBV11-1
cdr3_length: 16
d_call: TRBD2
j_call: TRBJ2-1
clone_size: .
cdr3_nt: TGTGCCAGCAGCCCAAGACTAGCGGGGGGGCTTAATGAGCAGTTCTTC
cdr3_aa: CASSPRLAGGLNEQFF

v_call: TRBV5-6
cdr3_length: 17
d_call: TRBD2
j_call: TRBJ2-5
clone_size: .
cdr3_nt: TGTGCCAGCAGCTCCCGGACTAGCGGGGCGTTCCAAGAGACCCAGTACTTC
cdr3_aa: CASSSRTSGAFQETQYF

v_call: TRBV29-1
cdr3_length: 13
d_call: TRBD1
j_call: TRBJ2-7
clone_size: .
cdr3_nt: TGCAGCGTTGCGGACAGGGTTTCCTACGAGCAGTACTTC
cdr3_aa: CSVADRVSYEQYF

v_call: TRBV5-1
cdr3_length: 17
d_call: TRBD1
j_call: TRBJ2-6
clone_size: .
cdr3_nt: TGCGCCAGCAGCGTCCGGGACAGGGGCTCTGGGGCCAACGTCCTGACTTTC
cdr3_aa: CASSVRDRGSGANVLTF

v_call: TRBV28
cdr3_length: 14
d_call: TRBD1
j_call: TRBJ1-5
clone_size: .
cdr3_nt: TGTGCCAGCAGGGCGGACAGGGGTTATCAGCCCCAGCATTTT
cdr3_aa: CASRADRGYQPQHF

v_call: TRBV5-1
cdr3_length: 15
d_call: .
j_call: TRBJ2-7
clone_size: .
cdr3_nt: TGCGCCAGCAGCCGCGAGGGGTGGCGGGCCTACGAGCAGTACTTC
cdr3_aa: CASSREGWRAYEQYF

v_call: TRBV9
cdr3_length: 14
d_call: .
j_call: TRBJ1-2
clone_size: .
cdr3_nt: TGTGCCAGCAGGGCCCGGGGGACTAACTATGGCTACACCTTC
cdr3_aa: CASRARGTNYGYTF

v_call: TRBV2
cdr3_length: 16
d_call: .
j_call: TRBJ2-3
clone_size: .
cdr3_nt: TGTGCCAGCAGTGTCCTTCTGGGGAATCCCGAAGATACGCAGTATTTT
cdr3_aa: CASSVLLGNPEDTQYF

v_call: TRBV29-1
cdr3_length: 14
d_call: .
j_call: TRBJ1-4
clone_size: once
cdr3_nt: TGCAGCGTTTTGAGGGGCAGATTTAATGAAAAACTGTTTTTT
cdr3_aa: CSVLRGRFNEKLFF

v_call: TRBV27
cdr3_length: 14
d_call: TRBD1
j_call: TRBJ1-1
clone_size: .
cdr3_nt: TGTGCCAGCAGGCCACAGGGGACCTACACTGAAGCTTTCTTT
cdr3_aa: CASRPQGTYTEAFF

v_call: TRBV4-1
cdr3_length: 16
d_call: .
j_call: TRBJ1-2
clone_size: .
cdr3_nt: TGCGCCAGCAGCCAAGTCCCGACCAGGGTTGACTATGGCTACACCTTC
cdr3_aa: CASSQVPTRVDYGYTF

v_call: TRBV30
cdr3_length: 13
d_call: .
j_call: TRBJ2-7
clone_size: .
cdr3_nt: TGTGCCTGGAGCGCCACGGGGGTCTACGAGCAGTACTTC
cdr3_aa: CAWSATGVYEQYF

v_call: TRBV29-1
cdr3_length: 14
d_call: .
j_call: TRBJ1-2
clone_size: few
cdr3_nt: TGCAGCGTTGAAGAATCCGACAGAAACTATGGCTACACCTTC
cdr3_aa: CSVEESDRNYGYTF

v_call: TRBV29-1
cdr3_length: 14
d_call: .
j_call: TRBJ1-1
clone_size: .
cdr3_nt: TGCAGCGTGACTACGAAGATAGCGAACACTGAAGCTTTCTTT
cdr3_aa: CSVTTKIANTEAFF

v_call: TRBV5-1
cdr3_length: 13
d_call: .
j_call: TRBJ2-3
clone_size: .
cdr3_nt: TGCGCCAGCAGCGAAGGGACGGGAGATACGCAGTATTTT
cdr3_aa: CASSEGTGDTQYF

v_call: TRBV18
cdr3_length: 15
d_call: .
j_call: TRBJ2-5
clone_size: .
cdr3_nt: TGTGCCAGCTCACCGCCCGTGGCCCGCCAAGAGACCCAGTACTTC
cdr3_aa: CASSPPVARQETQYF

v_call: TRBV7-9
cdr3_length: 12
d_call: .
j_call: TRBJ2-5
clone_size: .
cdr3_nt: TGTGCCAGTACGGTACTCCAAGAGACCCAGTACTTC
cdr3_aa: CASTVLQETQYF

v_call: TRBV6-6
cdr3_length: 14
d_call: .
j_call: TRBJ1-2
clone_size: once
cdr3_nt: TGTGCCAGCACCCACTGGGGCACTAACTATGGCTACACCTTC
cdr3_aa: CASTHWGTNYGYTF